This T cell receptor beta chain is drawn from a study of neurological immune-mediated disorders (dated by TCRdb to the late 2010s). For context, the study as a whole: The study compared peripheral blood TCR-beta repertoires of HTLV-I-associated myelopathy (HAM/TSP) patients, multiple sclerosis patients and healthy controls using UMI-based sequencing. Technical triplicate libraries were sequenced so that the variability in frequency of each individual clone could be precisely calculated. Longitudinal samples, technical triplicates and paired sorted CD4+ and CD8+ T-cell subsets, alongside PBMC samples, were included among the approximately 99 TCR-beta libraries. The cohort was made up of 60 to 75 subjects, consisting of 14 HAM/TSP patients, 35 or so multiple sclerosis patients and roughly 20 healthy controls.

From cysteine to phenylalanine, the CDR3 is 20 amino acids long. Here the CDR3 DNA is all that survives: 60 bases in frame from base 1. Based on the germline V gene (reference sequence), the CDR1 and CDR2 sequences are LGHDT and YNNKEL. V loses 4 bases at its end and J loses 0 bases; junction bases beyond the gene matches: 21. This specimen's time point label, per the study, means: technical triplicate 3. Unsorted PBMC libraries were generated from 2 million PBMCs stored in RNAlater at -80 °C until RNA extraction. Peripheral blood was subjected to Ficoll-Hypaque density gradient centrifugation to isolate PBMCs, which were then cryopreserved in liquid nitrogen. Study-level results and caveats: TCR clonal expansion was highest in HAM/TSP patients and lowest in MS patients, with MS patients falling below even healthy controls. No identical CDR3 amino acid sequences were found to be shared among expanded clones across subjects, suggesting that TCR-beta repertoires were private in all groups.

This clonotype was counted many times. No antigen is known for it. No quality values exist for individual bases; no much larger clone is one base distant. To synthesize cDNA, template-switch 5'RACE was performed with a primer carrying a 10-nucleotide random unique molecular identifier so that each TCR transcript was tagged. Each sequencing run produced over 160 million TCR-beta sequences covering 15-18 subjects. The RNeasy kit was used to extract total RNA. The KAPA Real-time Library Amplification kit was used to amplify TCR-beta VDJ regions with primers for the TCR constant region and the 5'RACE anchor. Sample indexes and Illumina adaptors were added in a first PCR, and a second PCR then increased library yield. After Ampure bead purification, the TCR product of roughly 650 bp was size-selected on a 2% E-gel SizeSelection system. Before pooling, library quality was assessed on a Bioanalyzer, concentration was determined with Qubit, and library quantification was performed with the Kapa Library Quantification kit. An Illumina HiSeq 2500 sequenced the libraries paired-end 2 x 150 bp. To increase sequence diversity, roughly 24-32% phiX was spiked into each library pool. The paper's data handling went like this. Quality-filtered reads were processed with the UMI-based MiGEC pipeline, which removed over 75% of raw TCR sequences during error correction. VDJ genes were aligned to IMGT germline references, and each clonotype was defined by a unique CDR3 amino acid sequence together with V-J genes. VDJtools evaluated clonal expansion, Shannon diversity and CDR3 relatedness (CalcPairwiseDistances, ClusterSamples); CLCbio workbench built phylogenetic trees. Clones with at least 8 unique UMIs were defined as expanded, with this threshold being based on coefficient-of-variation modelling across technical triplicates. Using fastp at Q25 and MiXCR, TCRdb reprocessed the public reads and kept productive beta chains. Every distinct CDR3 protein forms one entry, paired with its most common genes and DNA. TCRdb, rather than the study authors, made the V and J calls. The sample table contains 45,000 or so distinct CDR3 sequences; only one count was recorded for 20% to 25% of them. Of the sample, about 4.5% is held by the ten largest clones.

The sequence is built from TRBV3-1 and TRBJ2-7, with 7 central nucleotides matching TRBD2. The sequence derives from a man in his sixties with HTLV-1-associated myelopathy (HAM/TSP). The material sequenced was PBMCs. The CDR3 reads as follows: CASSPGWGDSGRSFSYEQYF. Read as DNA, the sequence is TGTGCCAGCAGCCCTGGCTGGGGTGATAGCGGGCGGTCTTTCTCCTACGAGCAGTACTTC.